Described below is a single T cell receptor (beta chain) sequence and its context. Its antigen is unidentified. This sample is drawn from a study of OX40 agonist ivuxolimab in advanced cancers. Across the whole study: Patients with hepatocellular carcinoma, melanoma, renal cell or head and neck cancer made up the dose-escalation patients.

V was pared by 3 bases and J by 2 bases, with 14 bases between. Germline V lookup: CDR1 LNHDA, CDR2 SQIVND (reference sequence). CDR3 length: 16 amino acids. Study conclusions and caveats: Expanded clones were, on average, more numerous among CD8+ T cells than CD4+.

TCRdb's table, derived via immunoSEQ multiplex PCR, lists solely in-frame clones and lacks some. Here the sample spans about 75,000 clones, about 88% being singletons. The cohort excluded patients with autoimmune disease history or systemic immunosuppression. This receptor was obtained from an adult with an advanced solid tumor such as melanoma, head and neck, liver or kidney cancer. The V gene is TRBV19, the J gene TRBJ2-1; a possible D gene is TRBD2 (5 bases). This specimen was CD4+ or CD8+ T cells sorted from blood, taken in a trial of the OX40 agonist ivuxolimab. The CDR3 coding sequence is TGTGCCAGTAGTATTTCTCCGGGGTTGGCCTACAATGAGCAGTTCTTC. Its translation is CASSISPGLAYNEQFF.